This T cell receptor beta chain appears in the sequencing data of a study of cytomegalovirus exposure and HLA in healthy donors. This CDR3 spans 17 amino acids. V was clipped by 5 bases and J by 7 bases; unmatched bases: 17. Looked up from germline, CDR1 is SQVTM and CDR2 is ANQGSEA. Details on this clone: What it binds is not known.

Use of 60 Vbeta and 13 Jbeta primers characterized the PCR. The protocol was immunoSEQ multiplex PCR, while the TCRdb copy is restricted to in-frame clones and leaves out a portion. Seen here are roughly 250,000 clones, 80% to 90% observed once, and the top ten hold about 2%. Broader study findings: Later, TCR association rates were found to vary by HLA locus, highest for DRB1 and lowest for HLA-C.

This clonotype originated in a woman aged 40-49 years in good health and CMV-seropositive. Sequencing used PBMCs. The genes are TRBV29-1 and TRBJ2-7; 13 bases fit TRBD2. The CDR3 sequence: CSVTGTSGIRTWGEQYF. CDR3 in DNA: TGCAGCGTTACCGGGACTAGCGGGATCCGAACCTGGGGGGAGCAGTACTTC.